Presented here are 21 T cell receptor beta chains from one specimen sequenced in a study of cytomegalovirus exposure and HLA in healthy donors. Both 60 Vbeta primers and 13 Jbeta primers went into the PCR. Generated by immunoSEQ multiplex PCR, the TCRdb table keeps only in-frame clones and is missing some. Among 150,000 to 250,000 clones listed, 82% were seen once. Sequenced: PBMCs. These receptors were obtained from a boy younger than 10 in good health and CMV-seronegative.

This clone has a single count. The chain combines TRBV27 with TRBJ1-6; no clear D gene. This CDR3 is built from 13 residues. V was shortened by 3 bases and J by 7 bases, with 7 bases between the two germline ends. Germline-derived CDR1 and CDR2 are MNHEY and SMNVEV (reference sequence). CDR3 residues: CASSFSRNSPLHF. The CDR3 DNA follows: TGTGCCAGCAGTTTTTCCAGGAATTCACCCCTCCACTTT.

The rearrangement uses TRBV11-2 and TRBJ1-1, with D possibly being TRBD1 (6 bases). Trimming shortened V by 2 bases and J by 4 bases, and 14 bases separated the two germline ends. Germline V lookup: CDR1 SGHAT, CDR2 FQNNGV. CDR3 size: 15 residues. CDR3 protein: CASSLTRGLGTEAFF. CDR3 bases: TGTGCCAGCAGCTTAACCAGGGGCTTGGGCACTGAAGCTTTCTTT.

The chain couples TRBV4-2 to TRBJ2-2; 14 nucleotides align to TRBD2. This CDR3 is built from 18 residues. The V and J ends lost 2 bases and 7 bases, in that order; junction bases with no gene match: 9. Germline V gene data show CDR1 as LGHNA and CDR2 as YNFKEQ. The CDR3 DNA reads as TGTGCCAGCAGCCAAAACGGGGGACTAGCGGGGGCGAACGGGGAGCTGTTTTTT. Translating it yields CASSQNGGLAGANGELFF.

V usage is TRBV5-4 and J usage is TRBJ2-7; 7 bases match TRBD1. Germline CDR1 and CDR2: SGHNT and YYREEE (reference sequence). The CDR3 consists of 14 residues. Unmatched junction bases numbered 7, after V lost 4 bases and J lost 3 bases. CDR3 bases: TGTGCCAGCAGCCTCGGACAGGACGGCTACGAGCAGTACTTC. Protein sequence: CASSLGQDGYEQYF.

This rearrangement joins TRBV19 to TRBJ1-3; no definite D call. The CDR3 covers 16 residues. Trimming removed 3 bases from V and 2 bases from J, with 14 bases in between. The germline V gene has CDR1 LNHDA and CDR2 SQIVND (reference sequence). This CDR3 is CASSINGVRPGNTIYF. The CDR3 DNA follows: TGTGCCAGTAGTATTAACGGGGTGCGCCCTGGAAACACCATATATTTT. Full variable domain (rest looked up from reference TRBV19 and TRBJ1-3): DGGITQSPKYLFRKEGQNVTLSCEQNLNHDAMYWYRQDPGQGLRLIYYSQIVNDFQKGDIAEGYSVSREKKESFPLTVTSAQKNPTAFYLCASSINGVRPGNTIYFGEGSWLTVV.

This chain links TRBV7-8 with TRBJ1-5; D is perhaps TRBD1 (5 bases). The germline V and J ends were trimmed by 1 base and 7 bases, with 20 bases remaining between them. Looked up from germline, CDR1 is SGHVS and CDR2 is FQNEAQ. The CDR3 is made up of 17 amino acids. CDR3 region: CASSLGRVGGPGQPQHF. CDR3 in DNA: TGTGCCAGCAGCTTAGGACGTGTCGGGGGACCGGGACAGCCCCAGCATTTT.

A single count supports this clone. This chain joins TRBV30 and TRBJ1-2; TRBD1 agrees at 7 bases. Germline V gene data show CDR1 as GTSNPN and CDR2 as SVGIG (reference sequence). This CDR3 is 14 amino acids long. Losses at the gene ends were 8 bases for V and 4 bases for J; bases not matched to a gene: 13. CDR3 coding DNA: TGTGCCGGGACGGACAGGCCCGGGATCTATGGCTACACCTTC. It is translated as CAGTDRPGIYGYTF. The variable domain in full, completed from reference TRBV30 and TRBJ1-2, reads SQTIHQWPATLVQPVGSPLSLECTVEGTSNPNLYWYRQAAGRGLQLLFYSVGIGQISSEVPQNLSASRPQDRQFILSSKKLLLSDSGFYLCAGTDRPGIYGYTFGSGTRLTVV.

In its sample, this clone was seen once. V gene TRBV6-1 combines with J gene TRBJ1-2, with D tentatively TRBD1 (5 bases). Germline CDR1 is MNHNS and CDR2 is SASEGT. There are 14 residues in the CDR3. V gave up 11 bases and J gave up 3 bases, with 19 bases separating them. The CDR3 here is CAPKCRAKYYGYTF. CDR3 bases: TGTGCCCCCAAGTGCAGGGCAAAATACTATGGCTACACCTTC.

For this clone: This sample includes further DNA sequences coding for the same CDR3. The J gene is TRBJ1-1, the V gene TRBV29-1, with D unresolved. There are 14 residues in the CDR3. Looked up from germline, CDR1 is SQVTM and CDR2 is ANQGSEA. V gave up 1 base and J gave up 1 base, with 10 bases separating them. The chain's CDR3 is CSVEGHLTNTEAFF. In nucleotides, the CDR3 is TGCAGCGTTGAAGGACACCTCACGAACACTGAAGCTTTCTTT.

This clone was detected once. The chain couples TRBV7-9 to TRBJ1-4, with a possible D match to TRBD1 (6 bases). The germline gives CDR1 SEHNR, CDR2 FQNEAQ (reference sequence). This CDR3 is 14 amino acids long. V lost 5 bases and J lost 5, with 12 bases in between. CDR3 nucleotide sequence: TGTGCCAGCAGCCCCGGACAGCAGAATGAAAAACTGTTTTTT. It encodes CASSPGQQNEKLFF.

The chain joins TRBV10-3 to TRBJ2-7; possibly TRBD1 for D (6 bases). Germline CDR1 ENHRY, CDR2 SYGVKD. V dropped 10 bases and J dropped 6 bases, with 16 bases sitting between them. This CDR3 has 12 amino acids. Here the CDR3 reads CASSTGSGEQYF. CDR3 coding DNA: TGTGCCAGCTCAACAGGGTCGGGCGAGCAGTACTTC.

The chain joins TRBV6-5 to TRBJ1-1; 9 nucleotides align to TRBD1. V lost 0 bases, J lost 10 bases, and 6 bases stayed unmatched. The length of the CDR3 is 14 residues. CDR1 and CDR2 from the germline V gene are MNHEY and SVGAGI. CDR3 sequence reads: CASSYSQGARAAFF. CDR3 sequence (DNA): TGTGCCAGCAGTTACTCACAGGGGGCGCGCGCAGCTTTCTTT.

V gene TRBV7-2 combines with J gene TRBJ2-3; 9 nucleotides align to TRBD2. After removal of 5 bases from V and 0 bases from J, the junction contained 3 bases not matched to a gene. CDR3 length: 15 amino acids. CDR1 is SGHTA, CDR2 FQGNSA, per germline. CDR3 nucleotide sequence: TGTGCCAGCAGCCGCGGGGGGGTTAGCACAGATACGCAGTATTTT. This sequence encodes CASSRGGVSTDTQYF.

This chain connects TRBV2 to TRBJ2-2; 7 bases align to TRBD2. CDR1 and CDR2 from the germline V gene are SNHLY and FYNNEI. The CDR3 contains 16 residues. The V gene end was trimmed by 7 bases and the J gene end by 1 base; junction bases not matched to a gene: 9. The CDR3 loop reads CASTSRRGRNTGELFF. Here the CDR3 DNA reads TGTGCCAGCACCTCAAGGCGGGGGAGGAACACCGGGGAGCTGTTTTTT.

The rearrangement links TRBV9 to TRBJ2-5, with D tentatively TRBD1 (6 bases). The CDR3 spans 13 residues. Trimming left V 2 bases short and J 5 bases short, with 10 bases between. Germline loops: CDR1 SGDLS, CDR2 YYNGEE. The CDR3 DNA sequence: TGTGCCAGCAGCGTCCAGGGGTGGGAGACCCAGTACTTC. Protein product: CASSVQGWETQYF.

This sequence joins TRBV7-3 and TRBJ1-1; 12 positions agree with TRBD1. The CDR3 has 16 residues. V shed 4 bases and J 3 bases; nucleotides not matched to a gene: 6. Germline CDR1 is SGHTA and CDR2 is FQGTGA. The CDR3 DNA sequence: TGTGCCAGCAGCTCGGGACAGGGGGCGCGGGACACTGAAGCTTTCTTT. This translates into CASSSGQGARDTEAFF.

This chain links TRBV6-5 with TRBJ1-2; unclear D gene. The CDR3 has 13 amino acids. V dropped 2 bases and J dropped 4 bases, with 8 bases sitting between them. The germline CDR1 and CDR2 sequences are MNHEY and SVGAGI. CDR3 sequence reads: CASSYVGPYGYTF. The DNA for the CDR3 is TGTGCCAGCAGTTACGTGGGCCCCTATGGCTACACCTTC.

V and J are TRBV19 and TRBJ2-1, with 11 bases that match TRBD2. The germline V gene has CDR1 LNHDA and CDR2 SQIVND (reference sequence). The V segment lost 5 bases and the J segment 0 bases; nucleotides outside the gene matches: 9. CDR3 length: 18 residues. The CDR3 is CASSLTSGGTHSYNEQFF. CDR3 in DNA: TGTGCCAGTAGTCTTACTAGCGGGGGCACCCACTCCTACAATGAGCAGTTCTTC.

The chain links TRBV27 to TRBJ1-4, with 7 bases fitting TRBD1. The CDR3 sequence is 14 residues long. Germline CDR1 is MNHEY and CDR2 is SMNVEV (reference sequence). The trim removed 2 bases at V and 3 bases at J, leaving 0 bases unmatched. CDR3 nucleotides: TGTGCCAGCAGTTTACAGGGGGCTAATGAAAAACTGTTTTTT. Translating gives CASSLQGANEKLFF. Filled out from reference TRBV27 and TRBJ1-4, the complete variable domain reads EAQVTQNPRYLITVTGKKLTVTCSQNMNHEYMSWYRQDPGLGLRQIYYSMNVEVTDKGDVPEGYKVSRKEKRNFPLILESPSPNQTSLYFCASSLQGANEKLFFGSGTQLSVL.

V gene TRBV27 combines with J gene TRBJ2-1; TRBD2 matches 9 bases. This CDR3 has 12 residues. Losses at the gene ends were 9 bases for V and 6 bases for J; bases not matched to a gene: 3. CDR1 is MNHEY, CDR2 SMNVEV, per germline (reference sequence). Here the CDR3 DNA reads TGTGCCAGTAGCGGGGGTTCCAATGAGCAGTTCTTC. Residues: CASSGGSNEQFF.

The V and J genes are TRBV4-1 and TRBJ1-1; D is unresolved. V was clipped by 2 bases and J by 4 bases, with 5 bases between them. The germline V gene has CDR1 MGHRA and CDR2 YSYEKL. The CDR3 runs 12 residues. The CDR3 DNA is TGCGCCAGCAGCCAATCGGGCACTGAAGCTTTCTTT. Translation gives CASSQSGTEAFF.